This TCR beta chain was observed in a study of shared clonotypes between healthy human individuals (dated by TCRdb to 2019 to 2021). Notes on the research overall: The cohort included a few men and a couple of women between 18 and 49 years of age. To increase sequencing depth and limit assay-specific biases, different laboratories used diverse techniques to prepare libraries and sequence TCR repertoires. For each donor, three plates each were used for CD4 naive and CD4 memory, two plates were used for CD8 naive, and one plate was used for CD8 memory. To estimate repertoire size and how much clonotype sharing occurs between individuals, the study deeply sequenced the blood TCR repertoires of roughly 5 healthy adults. Leukapheresis yielded between about 0.94 and 9.5 billion PBMCs per donor. The investigation overall reported the following: Sharing across several donors was observed for approximately 5% of naive CD4, 3.5% of naive CD8, over 2% of memory CD4, and roughly 0.43% of memory CD8 clonotypes. Only blood was sampled, and tissue TCR repertoires likely differ from those in blood. Estimated clonotype richness was generally larger for naive than for memory subsets. Because the study included only a small number of donors, the genetic and exposure-history diversity represented was limited. Based on pairwise subsampling, the degree of clonotype sharing among donors was expected to be affected by sequencing depth. Clonotypes shared by all four sorted-subset donors showed higher generation probabilities than non-shared clonotypes. Even with the large sequencing depth, rarefaction of the sorted-subset datasets indicated that sequencing was incomplete.

Using the deep immunoSEQ assay, TCR CDR3 regions were amplified from genomic DNA by multiplex PCR. Extracted genomic DNA from each cell subset was spread evenly across all wells of several immunoSEQ 96-well plates, with each plate serving as a replicate. For sorted subsets, each replicate PCR was loaded with 200 ng genomic DNA, equivalent to 25,000 to 35,000 T cell genomes. Purified libraries were quantified with a Qubit 3.0 fluorometer, sized on a Bioanalyzer 2100, and re-quantified with the KAPA Library Quantification kit. Every immunoSEQ 96-well plate was sequenced on a separate single-read 150-cycle Illumina NextSeq 550 flow cell. As for how the authors treated the data: Because only junctional sequences without quality scores were contained in the immunoSEQ output, filtering matching that applied to full-length reads could not be performed. Sequences were annotated with PyIR, a Python wrapper for IgBLAST v1.9, using IMGT germline references to assign V/J genes and CDR3. Any read was removed if the V/J assignment was weak (E-value above 1e-6), the CDR3 was missing, or the read contained stop codons, out-of-frame junctions, or ambiguous translated residues. A V3J clonotype was defined by an identical inferred V gene, J gene, and CDR3 amino acid sequence. To compute the percentage overlap between repertoires, the number of shared unique clonotypes was divided by the size of the smaller repertoire. Three approaches were used to assess repertoire richness: RTK rarefaction, the Chao1 estimator, and Recon v2.1 estimates of unobserved clonotypes. Generation probabilities for all TCRbeta clonotypes obtained by the gDNA method from a handful of donors were computed using OLGA. TCRdb carries this immuneACCESS record with in-frame sequences only. Its versions omit some clonotypes, under half of them owing to an unresolved V gene in the studies checked, with the rest unexplained. The D gene and trimming were derived from the DNA, and the V and J assignments and clone size from that table. The sample has fewer than 1.6 million clones on record, just under 99% of them singletons. The ten biggest clones cover 0.36% of the sample.

This clone was detected once. The antigen this receptor binds is unknown. Within one base of it there is no much larger clone, and no base qualities were kept. Healthy HIV-negative adults with no recently reported acute infections or vaccinations were included as donors. All donors were Caucasian adults living in Nashville, Tennessee, USA. CD4+ T cells were enriched by magnetic negative selection; naive cells were then positively selected on CD45RA, and the negative fraction formed the memory subset. After blood collection by leukapheresis, PBMCs were isolated using Ficoll-Histopaque density gradient centrifugation and then cryopreserved in the vapor phase of liquid nitrogen. Analytical flow cytometry was used to check the purity and quantity of each magnetically sorted T cell population. From each sorted fraction, genomic DNA was isolated and quantified by UV absorbance on a Nanodrop 2000c. The clonotype originates from a man between 25 and 39 years old in good health. Sequenced sample: naive CD4+ T cells sorted from blood. The cell subset or site label, as the study defines it: CD45RA+ positively selected.

CDR3 protein: CSVDIGAWTGELFF. The bases read TGCAGCGTTGATATAGGGGCGTGGACCGGGGAGCTGTTTTTT. The V and J genes are TRBV29-1 and TRBJ2-2; a tentative D call is TRBD1 (5 bases match). V lost 3 bases and J lost 5 bases; the stretch between them is 13 bases long. There are 14 amino acids in the CDR3, from cysteine to phenylalanine inclusive. Of all the DNA, just the CDR3 is kept, 42 bases in frame from base 1. The germline V gene yields SQVTM for CDR1 and ANQGSEA for CDR2.